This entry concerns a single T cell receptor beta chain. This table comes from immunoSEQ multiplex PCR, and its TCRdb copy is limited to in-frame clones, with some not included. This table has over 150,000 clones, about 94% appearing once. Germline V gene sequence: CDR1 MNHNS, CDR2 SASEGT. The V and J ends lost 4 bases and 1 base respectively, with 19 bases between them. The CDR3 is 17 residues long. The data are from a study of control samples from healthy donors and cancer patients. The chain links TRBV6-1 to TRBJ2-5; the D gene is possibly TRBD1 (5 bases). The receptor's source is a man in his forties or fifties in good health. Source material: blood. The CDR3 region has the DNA TGTGCCAGCAGTGGACCCAGGGTGGCGCCGCTCCAAGAGACCCAGTACTTC. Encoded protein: CASSGPRVAPLQETQYF.